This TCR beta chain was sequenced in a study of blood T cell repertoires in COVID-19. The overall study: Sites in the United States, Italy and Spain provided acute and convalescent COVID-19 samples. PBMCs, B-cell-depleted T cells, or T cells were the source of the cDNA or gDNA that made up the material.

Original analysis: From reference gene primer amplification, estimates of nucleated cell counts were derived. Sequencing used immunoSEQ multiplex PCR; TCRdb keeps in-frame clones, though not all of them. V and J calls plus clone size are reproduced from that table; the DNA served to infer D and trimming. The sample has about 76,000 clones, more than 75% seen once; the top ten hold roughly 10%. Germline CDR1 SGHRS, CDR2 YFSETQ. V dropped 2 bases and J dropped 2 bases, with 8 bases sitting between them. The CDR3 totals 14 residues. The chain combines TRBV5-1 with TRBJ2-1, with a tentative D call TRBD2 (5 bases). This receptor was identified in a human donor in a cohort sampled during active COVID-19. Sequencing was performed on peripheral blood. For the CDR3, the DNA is TGCGCCAGCAGCTTCGGGGTTCCCTACAATGAGCAGTTCTTC. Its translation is CASSFGVPYNEQFF.